Below are 18 T cell receptor beta chains sequenced from a single sample in a study of response to subunit inactivated influenza vaccine. TCRdb recomputed calls from the RT-PCR reads with MiXCR, one row per CDR3 protein. The data hold about 780,000 distinct CDR3 sequences, with 18% observed a single time. The sample consisted of PBMCs from blood, taken 5 days after vaccination. These receptors were obtained from a man aged 50-60 years who received an inactivated influenza vaccine.

The chain recombines TRBV12-3 or TRBV12-4 with TRBJ2-2; 12 bases agree with TRBD2. The CDR3 consists of 14 residues. The V segment lost 4 bases and the J segment 6 bases; nucleotides outside the gene matches: 0. Here the CDR3 reads CASSWTSGAGELFF. DNA for the CDR3: TGTGCCAGCAGTTGGACTAGCGGGGCCGGGGAGCTGTTTTTT.

The V and J genes are TRBV20-1 and TRBJ2-7; D remains unclear. The V end lost 2 bases, the J end lost 2 bases, and 13 bases lay between the germline ends. CDR1 and CDR2 (germline): DFQATT, SNEGSKA (reference sequence). This CDR3 region has 14 residues. In nucleotides, the CDR3 is TGCAGTGCTAGAAAACAAGGGATCCCCTACGAGCAGTACTTC. Its protein product is CSARKQGIPYEQYF.

This clonotype showed up just a few times. J is TRBJ2-7 and V is TRBV6-1; no reliable D call. This CDR3 contains 15 residues. CDR1 and CDR2 (germline): MNHNS, SASEGT. Trimming took off 2 bases at V and 0 bases at J, with 11 bases between the two ends. The CDR3 DNA reads as TGTGCCAGCAGTGAATTTGTAGGGCTCTCCTACGAGCAGTACTTC. Residues: CASSEFVGLSYEQYF.

The gene calls are TRBV7-8 and TRBJ2-2; 15 bases map to TRBD2. The CDR3 contains 17 residues. Germline V gives CDR1 SGHVS, CDR2 FQNEAQ. J gave up 5 bases and V 6 bases, and 7 bases lay outside the gene matches. In DNA, the CDR3 is TGTGCCAGCAGTTGGACTAGCGGGAGGGAGGGGACCGGGGAGCTGTTTTTT. As protein: CASSWTSGREGTGELFF.

The chain employs TRBV12-3 or TRBV12-4 and TRBJ1-3; D call uncertain. The CDR3 runs 14 residues. V was pared by 5 bases and J by 0 bases, with 8 bases between. The DNA of the CDR3 is TGTGCCAGCAGTCAGCAGAGCTCTGGAAACACCATATATTTT. Translation gives CASSQQSSGNTIYF.

This clonotype was seen only a few times. The gene calls are TRBV5-1 and TRBJ2-7, with 11 bases aligning to TRBD1. Germline-derived CDR1 and CDR2 are SGHRS and YFSETQ. CDR3 length: 14 amino acids. With 6 bases clipped from V and 5 bases from J, the junction kept 7 bases outside the gene matches. As DNA, the CDR3 is TGCGCCAGCACCCCCGGACAGGGGGCAGACGAGCAGTACTTC. Residues: CASTPGQGADEQYF.

A single count supports this clonotype. The CDR3 does not close with the conserved phenylalanine or tryptophan, likely indicating a read error. The gene calls are TRBV4-3 and TRBJ1-5; D may be TRBD1 (5 bases). The CDR3 extends over 14 amino acids. With 1 base removed from V and 6 bases from J, the gap between germline ends came to 10 bases. CDR1 LGHNA and CDR2 YSLEER come from the germline V gene. CDR3 DNA: TGCGCCAGCAGCCAAGTTTGGGGGTTTCAGCCCCAGCATTGT. Its protein product is CASSQVWGFQPQHC.

The table lists this clonotype with many counts. The gene calls are TRBV9 and TRBJ2-7, with D possibly matching TRBD1 (9 bases). CDR3 size: 15 residues. Trimming pared 4 bases from V and 6 bases from J, leaving 20 bases between. The germline CDR1 and CDR2 sequences are SGDLS and YYNGEE. CDR3 nucleotide sequence: TGTGCCAGCAGCCCGGGGGGGGACAGGGTCATCGAGCAGTACTTC. Translation gives CASSPGGDRVIEQYF.

The chain uses TRBV5-1 and TRBJ2-1, with D perhaps matching TRBD2 (6 bases). Germline V CDR1 and CDR2: SGHRS, YFSETQ. V lost 4 bases and J lost 10, with 18 bases in between. The CDR3 covers 14 residues. The CDR3: CASSPEGLPREQFF. Written as DNA, the CDR3 is TGCGCCAGCAGCCCGGAGGGACTGCCACGCGAGCAGTTCTTC.

The chain couples TRBV9 to TRBJ2-1, with 13 bases identical to TRBD2. CDR1 SGDLS and CDR2 YYNGEE come from the germline V gene. The junction had 17 bases not matched to a gene; V was cut back by 0 bases and J by 5 bases. This CDR3 region has 21 residues. The DNA for the CDR3 is TGTGCCAGCAGCGTAGCTACCCCGTCCTGGACTAGCGGGAGAATGAACAATGAGCAGTTCTTC. This translates into CASSVATPSWTSGRMNNEQFF.

This clonotype was seen a few times. The chain employs TRBV10-2 and TRBJ1-6, with D possibly being TRBD1 (5 bases). The V end lost 8 bases, the J end lost 4 bases, and 15 bases lay between the germline ends. The CDR3 has 15 residues. Per the germline V gene, CDR1 is WSHSY and CDR2 is SAAADI. The CDR3 DNA reads TGCGCCAGCGGGCAACCGGGACGGTATAATTCACCCCTCCACTTT. Protein: CASGQPGRYNSPLHF.

This clonotype has a handful of counts. The chain carries TRBV7-9 and TRBJ1-3; D possibly corresponds to TRBD1 (5 bases). This CDR3 is built from 16 residues. V was clipped by 7 bases and J by 8 bases, with 24 bases between them. Germline CDR1 reads SEHNR; CDR2 reads FQNEAQ (reference sequence). The CDR3 DNA is TGTGCCAGCACCCCTGGTCGGGGGATCGGCCCAGACACCATATATTTT. It specifies CASTPGRGIGPDTIYF.

The V call is TRBV5-6, the J call TRBJ2-1, with D possibly TRBD1 on 6 matching bases. This CDR3 is 17 amino acids long. V lost 2 bases and J lost 3, with 18 bases in between. The germline CDR1 and CDR2 sequences are SGHDT and YYEEEE. CDR3 residues: CASSLLEGTTLYNEQFF. Written as DNA, the CDR3 is TGTGCCAGCAGCTTATTAGAAGGGACAACCCTCTACAATGAGCAGTTCTTC. Supplemented by reference TRBV5-6 and TRBJ2-1, the full variable domain reads DAGVTQSPTHLIKTRGQQVTLRCSPKSGHDTVSWYQQALGQGPQFIFQYYEEEERQRGNFPDRFSGHQFPNYSSELNVNALLLGDSALYLCASSLLEGTTLYNEQFFGPGTRLTVL.

This clonotype occurred a few times. J is TRBJ2-1 and V is TRBV9; D remains unclear. Per germline, CDR1 SGDLS and CDR2 YYNGEE. The CDR3 is 11 residues long. V gave up 3 bases and J gave up 8 bases, with 6 bases separating them. The chain's CDR3 is CASSEFDEQFF. The CDR3 DNA reads TGTGCCAGCAGCGAATTCGATGAGCAGTTCTTC.

This clonotype was recorded a few times. V gene TRBV5-1 combines with J gene TRBJ2-7; no clear D. Deletions cut 3 bases from V and 0 bases from J, with 10 bases between. From germline, CDR1 is SGHRS and CDR2 YFSETQ. The CDR3 has 14 residues. The CDR3: CASSWSWGSYEQYF. The CDR3 nucleotides are TGCGCCAGCAGCTGGAGTTGGGGCTCCTACGAGCAGTACTTC.

The chain combines TRBV20-1 with TRBJ2-3; no definite D call. Trimming cost V 6 bases and J 4 bases, with 8 bases left between them. There are 11 residues in the CDR3. Looked up from germline, CDR1 is DFQATT and CDR2 is SNEGSKA (reference sequence). The CDR3 is CSASPADTQYF. In nucleotides, the CDR3 is TGCAGTGCCTCACCCGCAGATACGCAGTATTTT.

This sequence joins TRBV12-3 or TRBV12-4 and TRBJ2-1; D uncertain. V was cut by 3 bases and J by 7 bases, with 13 bases left in between. CDR3 length equals 14 residues. The CDR3 loop is CASSFGGIPNEQFF. The DNA for the CDR3 is TGTGCCAGCAGTTTTGGTGGAATACCGAATGAGCAGTTCTTC.

The sample holds many counts of this clonotype. This chain connects TRBV7-2 to TRBJ2-7, with 7 bases that match TRBD2. Germline V gene lookup returns CDR1 SGHTA and CDR2 FQGNSA. Trimming took 2 bases from V and 7 from J; bases not matched to a gene: 5. The CDR3 loop spans 13 amino acids. The CDR3 bases are TGTGCCAGCAGCTTAAGACTAGCTCGTGAGCAGTACTTC. Translation gives CASSLRLAREQYF.